Listed below are T cell receptor beta chains from one sample, sequenced in a study of cytomegalovirus exposure and HLA in healthy donors. Sequencing used immunoSEQ multiplex PCR; TCRdb keeps in-frame clones, though not all of them. This table holds 110,000 or so clones, around 66% found once. The sequencing input was PBMCs. The receptors originated from a young man in good health and CMV-seropositive. CDR3s include the opening cysteine and the closing phenylalanine or tryptophan. Each record gives: D gene, V gene, clone size, J gene, CDR3 DNA, CDR3 protein. D genes are given only for firm matches. Expanded clones get a size class; other rows say once, few or many, or leave the size out.

d_gene: TRBD2; v_gene: TRBV5-1; abundance: NA; j_gene: TRBJ2-2; CDR3nt: TGCGCCAGCAGCTTTACTAGCGGGGTAAACACCGGGGAGCTGTTTTTT; CDR3aa: CASSFTSGVNTGELFF
d_gene: TRBD1; v_gene: TRBV6-6; abundance: NA; j_gene: TRBJ2-7; CDR3nt: TGTGCCAGCAGGCGAGACAGGGGTAGCTACGAGCAGTACTTC; CDR3aa: CASRRDRGSYEQYF
d_gene: TRBD2; v_gene: TRBV5-1; abundance: NA; j_gene: TRBJ2-1; CDR3nt: TGCGCCAGCAGCTTCTCTAGCGGGGGGGCCGATGAGCAGTTCTTC; CDR3aa: CASSFSSGGADEQFF
d_gene: NA; v_gene: TRBV2; abundance: NA; j_gene: TRBJ2-2; CDR3nt: TGTGCCAGCACCCAAAGGAGGGGATCTAACACCGGGGAGCTGTTTTTT; CDR3aa: CASTQRRGSNTGELFF
d_gene: NA; v_gene: TRBV10-2; abundance: NA; j_gene: TRBJ2-1; CDR3nt: TGCGCCAGCAGGACTAGTTACAATGAGCAGTTCTTC; CDR3aa: CASRTSYNEQFF
d_gene: NA; v_gene: TRBV6-5; abundance: NA; j_gene: TRBJ2-7; CDR3nt: TGTGCCAGCAGTTACCAGGGGCCCGATTACGAGCAGTACTTC; CDR3aa: CASSYQGPDYEQYF
d_gene: NA; v_gene: TRBV30; abundance: NA; j_gene: TRBJ2-5; CDR3nt: TGTGCCTGGAACCAGGAACAGGGCGGGACCCAGTACTTC; CDR3aa: CAWNQEQGGTQYF
d_gene: NA; v_gene: TRBV7-2; abundance: NA; j_gene: TRBJ2-5; CDR3nt: TGTGCCAGCAGCCCCCGGCACAGGCCCCCAGAGACCCAGTACTTC; CDR3aa: CASSPRHRPPETQYF
d_gene: NA; v_gene: TRBV19; abundance: NA; j_gene: TRBJ1-6; CDR3nt: TGTGCCAGTAGTATAGATCGAGACAGAAATTCACCCCTCCACTTT; CDR3aa: CASSIDRDRNSPLHF
d_gene: NA; v_gene: TRBV6-5; abundance: few; j_gene: TRBJ1-4; CDR3nt: TGTGCCAGCAGTTACAAGAGAGCAACTAATGAAAAACTGTTTTTT; CDR3aa: CASSYKRATNEKLFF
d_gene: NA; v_gene: TRBV5-1; abundance: NA; j_gene: TRBJ2-2; CDR3nt: TGCGCCAGCAGCCGGGGACTCCCGAACACCGGGGAGCTGTTTTTT; CDR3aa: CASSRGLPNTGELFF
d_gene: NA; v_gene: TRBV5-6; abundance: NA; j_gene: TRBJ2-5; CDR3nt: TGTGCCAGCAGCTACAAAGAGACCCAGTACTTC; CDR3aa: CASSYKETQYF
d_gene: NA; v_gene: TRBV5-1; abundance: NA; j_gene: TRBJ2-2; CDR3nt: TGCGCCAGCAGTTTATTATTACAGGGCCCCACCGGGGAGCTGTTTTTT; CDR3aa: CASSLLLQGPTGELFF
d_gene: NA; v_gene: TRBV5-1; abundance: NA; j_gene: TRBJ1-4; CDR3nt: TGCGCCAGCAGCTCCACCGAGTTCGTCGGGGAAAAACTGTTTTTT; CDR3aa: CASSSTEFVGEKLFF
d_gene: NA; v_gene: TRBV7-9; abundance: NA; j_gene: TRBJ1-1; CDR3nt: TGTGCCAGCAGCTCAGGACAGCTTAACACTGAAGCTTTCTTT; CDR3aa: CASSSGQLNTEAFF
d_gene: NA; v_gene: TRBV18; abundance: NA; j_gene: TRBJ1-2; CDR3nt: TGTGCCAGCTCACCAAACGCAGGGGGCTACACCTTC; CDR3aa: CASSPNAGGYTF
d_gene: NA; v_gene: TRBV6-1; abundance: NA; j_gene: TRBJ1-2; CDR3nt: TGTGCCAGCAGTGATAAATATCGGCGGACACACTATGGCTACACCTTC; CDR3aa: CASSDKYRRTHYGYTF
d_gene: TRBD2; v_gene: TRBV7-7; abundance: NA; j_gene: TRBJ2-1; CDR3nt: TGTGCCAGCAGCCAGTGGCTAGCGGGGTACAATGAGCAGTTCTTC; CDR3aa: CASSQWLAGYNEQFF
d_gene: NA; v_gene: TRBV2; abundance: NA; j_gene: TRBJ2-4; CDR3nt: TGTGCCAGCAGTGTGAGGGAAAACATTCAGTACTTC; CDR3aa: CASSVRENIQYF
d_gene: TRBD1; v_gene: TRBV19; abundance: NA; j_gene: TRBJ1-1; CDR3nt: TGTGCCACCAATCCGGGACAGGGCGGCACTGAAGCTTTCTTT; CDR3aa: CATNPGQGGTEAFF
d_gene: TRBD1; v_gene: TRBV5-4; abundance: NA; j_gene: TRBJ1-2; CDR3nt: TGTGCCAGCAGCTATGGAGGGGGCGGCCGTGGTGTCTATGGCTACACCTTC; CDR3aa: CASSYGGGGRGVYGYTF
d_gene: TRBD1; v_gene: TRBV6-5; abundance: NA; j_gene: TRBJ1-6; CDR3nt: TGTGCCAGCAGTTCCAGACCGGGACAGGGAAAATCACCCCTCCACTTT; CDR3aa: CASSSRPGQGKSPLHF
d_gene: TRBD1; v_gene: TRBV15; abundance: NA; j_gene: TRBJ2-1; CDR3nt: TGTGCCACCAGCGGAGCACCGGGACAGGGGCACAATGAGCAGTTCTTC; CDR3aa: CATSGAPGQGHNEQFF
d_gene: NA; v_gene: TRBV28; abundance: NA; j_gene: TRBJ1-5; CDR3nt: TGTGCCAGCAGTCCTCGCCCAGGGTGGAGCAATCAGCCCCAGCATTTT; CDR3aa: CASSPRPGWSNQPQHF
d_gene: TRBD1; v_gene: TRBV6-5; abundance: NA; j_gene: TRBJ2-2; CDR3nt: TGTGCCAGCAGCCCACAGGGGCCTGGCACCGGGGAGCTGTTTTTT; CDR3aa: CASSPQGPGTGELFF
d_gene: NA; v_gene: TRBV28; abundance: NA; j_gene: TRBJ1-6; CDR3nt: TGTGCCAGCATTAGTTCCGGTCTTAATTCACCCCTCCACTTT; CDR3aa: CASISSGLNSPLHF